Given below is one TCR beta chain in context. Its target is unknown. CDR1 SGDLS and CDR2 YYNGEE come from the germline V gene. V trimming: 0 bases; J trimming: 4 bases; junction bases outside the gene matches: 6. The CDR3 totals 16 residues. The record originates from a study of beta chain features in type 1 diabetes. All of the isolated RNA was reverse transcribed, so expressed TCRB transcripts were sequenced. The table came from immunoSEQ multiplex PCR; TCRdb's copy has only in-frame clones and leaves some out. The repertoire holds around 360,000 clones, with roughly 13% as singletons. The study, taken as a whole, reports: For patients, the naive, central memory and Treg TCRB repertoires appeared more alike than for healthy donors. Type 1 diabetes patients had moderately but significantly shorter TCRB CDR3s in all four CD4+ subsets. Resolution of whether HLA type affects TCRB rearrangement was not achieved here.

The V gene is TRBV9, the J gene TRBJ2-5, with TRBD2 matching 10 bases. The receptor was derived from a woman aged 18-30 years with type 1 diabetes. The specimen sequenced was naive CD4+ T cells from blood. DNA of the CDR3: TGTGCCAGCAGCGTAGAGGCTAGCGGGAGTGGAGAGACCCAGTACTTC. Protein: CASSVEASGSGETQYF.